This TCR beta chain derives from a study of T cells after yellow fever vaccination. Ten or more counts support this clonotype. TCRdb redid the calling of the 5' RACE reads with MiXCR, one entry per CDR3 protein. The repertoire includes 250,000 or so distinct CDR3 sequences, over 3% of them detected once, and under 20% sits in the top ten. The TCR originated in a man younger than 30 who received the YFV17D yellow fever vaccine. This material consisted of PBMCs, taken 15 days after the yellow fever booster vaccination.

The chain's CDR3 is CASSLLRTGGTEAFF. The CDR3 DNA is TGCGCCAGCAGCTTGCTTAGGACAGGGGGCACTGAAGCTTTCTTT. This chain joins TRBV5-1 and TRBJ1-1; 10 nucleotides match TRBD1. Germline trimming cut 1 base from V and 4 bases from J; bases unmatched to any gene: 4. The CDR3 is made up of 15 amino acids. Germline CDR1 reads SGHRS; CDR2 reads YFSETQ.